The present entry profiles one T cell receptor (beta chain) with its context. The protocol was immunoSEQ multiplex PCR, while the TCRdb copy is restricted to in-frame clones and leaves out a portion. The table has about 98,000 clones, about 82% seen once. The CDR3 is made up of 14 amino acids. CDR1 is LNHNV, CDR2 YYDKDF, per germline (reference sequence). Trimming took off 3 bases at V and 2 bases at J, with 10 bases between the two ends. The data were taken from a study of graft-versus-host responses after intestinal transplantation. This specimen consisted of PBMCs, obtained 255 days after intestinal transplant. This chain links TRBV15 with TRBJ1-1; D remains ambiguous. This TCR came from a human patient who received an intestinal transplant, so some T cells may come from the graft donor. The CDR3 sequence is CATSSKRLNTEAFF. The CDR3 DNA reads as TGTGCCACCAGCAGTAAAAGGTTAAACACTGAAGCTTTCTTT.